This TCR beta chain comes out of a study of T-cell memory formation after mild COVID-19. This CDR3 is 12 amino acids long. The V gene lost 11 bases and the J gene lost 6 bases, with 16 bases spanning the gap. This clonotype has only a few counts. Its target is unknown. Study-wide findings and caveats: That cross-reactive memory joined was suggested by some responding clones appearing in pre-infection memory.

MiXCR was run by TCRdb on the 5' RACE reads, yielding one entry per CDR3 protein. The top ten clones hold 1.4% of a sample with about 49,000 distinct CDR3 sequences, roughly 7% of them seen once. The sequenced sample consisted of PBMCs or a T cell subset sorted from them (not recorded which). This receptor was identified in a man between 18 and 35 years old who had mild COVID-19 (a few samples of this study predate the infection). Cell type and time point are not known. The chain links TRBV12-3 or TRBV12-4 to TRBJ1-2; possibly TRBD1 for D (5 bases). The CDR3 reads CALWGVEDGYTF. The CDR3 coding sequence is TGTGCCCTATGGGGGGTAGAGGATGGCTACACCTTC.